The 10 T cell receptor beta chains given below trace back to one sample, sequenced in a study of CD8 T cells in ankylosing spondylitis. Their specific antigens are unknown. Via MiXCR, TCRdb re-called the 5' RACE reads, giving one row per CDR3 protein. The repertoire includes approximately 400,000 distinct CDR3 sequences, around 26% of them detected once, and 0.89% sits in the top ten. Study-level points and caveats: Within ankylosing spondylitis blood, a TCR beta motif made up of seven to nine highly homologous variants appeared to be characteristic.

Input material: blood, either unsorted or a sorted T cell fraction (not recorded which). The receptors originated from a male donor with ankylosing spondylitis.

The sample holds a few counts of this clonotype. This chain connects TRBV5-5 to TRBJ2-1; TRBD2 might be the D (5 bases). This CDR3 contains 14 residues. Trimming cost V 4 bases and J 5 bases, with 13 bases left between them. Germline lookup yields CDR1 SGHKS and CDR2 YYEKEE (reference sequence). The CDR3, as DNA: TGTGCCAGCAGCCGGCGGACTGCAAACAATGAGCAGTTCTTC. Its translation is CASSRRTANNEQFF.

This clonotype was seen a few times. The chain employs TRBV20-1 and TRBJ2-1; 13 nucleotides line up with TRBD2. J lost 12 bases, V lost 6 bases, and 20 bases had no gene match. The CDR3 spans 17 residues. Germline V gene data show CDR1 as DFQATT and CDR2 as SNEGSKA (reference sequence). CDR3 nucleotides: TGCAGTGCCCGTTCTTGGACCGGGACTAGCGGGACCCGAAGGCAGTTCTTC. This encodes CSARSWTGTSGTRRQFF.

This clonotype appeared many times. The rearrangement links TRBV3-1 to TRBJ1-1; D gene unclear. Germline CDR1 and CDR2: LGHDT and YNNKEL (reference sequence). V was clipped by 3 bases and J by 2 bases, with 7 bases between them. This CDR3 comprises 13 residues. CDR3 in amino acids: CASSQGRNTEAFF. The CDR3 DNA is TGTGCCAGCAGCCAGGGCCGAAACACTGAAGCTTTCTTT.

This clonotype was seen a few times. The rearrangement uses TRBV11-2 and TRBJ2-3; 8 nucleotides line up with TRBD2. This CDR3 comprises 19 residues. Germline CDR1 reads SGHAT; CDR2 reads FQNNGV. V was pared by 5 bases and J by 1 base, with 17 bases of the junction left unmatched. The CDR3 reads CASSQTGSGIGGGTDTQYF. In DNA, the CDR3 is TGTGCCAGCAGCCAGACCGGTAGCGGGATAGGGGGGGGCACAGATACGCAGTATTTT.

As for this clonotype: A read error may produce the germline difference seen at one junction end. This chain links TRBV3-1 with TRBJ2-5; D remains unclear. The germline CDR1 and CDR2 sequences are LGHDT and YNNKEL (reference sequence). The CDR3 has 13 residues. The CDR3 nucleotides are TGTGCCAGCAGTCAAGCAAACCGAGAGACCCAGTACTTC. Its protein product is CASSQANRETQYF.

This clonotype was seen more than once but under ten times. The V and J genes are TRBV11-2 and TRBJ2-7, with a weak D call TRBD2 (5 bases). CDR3 length: 13 residues. In germline, CDR1 is SGHAT, CDR2 FQNNGV. Trimming took off 5 bases at V and 5 bases at J, with 13 bases between the two ends. The CDR3, as DNA: TGTGCCAGCAGCGTCTCGTCCGGGGACGAGCAGTACGTC. Residues: CASSVSSGDEQYV.

This clonotype appeared a few times. Here the CDR3 DNA reads TGTGCCAGCTCACCAAAGGGACAGGGCGGTGACGAGCAGTACTTC. Translated: CASSPKGQGGDEQYF. V and J are TRBV18 and TRBJ2-7; TRBD1 matches at 9 bases. The CDR3 covers 15 residues. V shed 2 bases and J 5 bases; nucleotides not matched to a gene: 7. Germline CDR1 is KGHSH and CDR2 is LQKENI.

The chain employs TRBV10-3 and TRBJ2-3; TRBD1 or TRBD2 may be the D gene (5 bases each). The CDR3 loop spans 14 amino acids. With 2 bases removed from V and 1 base from J, the gap between germline ends came to 7 bases. Germline-derived CDR1 and CDR2 are ENHRY and SYGVKD. CDR3 region: CAISERDRTDTQYF. The CDR3 nucleotides are TGTGCCATCAGTGAGCGGGACCGCACAGATACGCAGTATTTT.

CDR3 sequence reads: CASSSRDPRGDTQYF. In nucleotides, the CDR3 is TGCGCCAGCAGCTCCCGGGACCCAAGGGGGGATACGCAGTATTTT. The chain couples TRBV5-1 to TRBJ2-3, with a tentative D call TRBD1 (6 bases). This CDR3 contains 15 residues. CDR1 and CDR2 from the germline V gene are SGHRS and YFSETQ. The germline V and J ends were trimmed by 3 bases and 6 bases, with 17 bases remaining between them.

V and J are TRBV12-3 or TRBV12-4 and TRBJ2-6; D remains ambiguous. This CDR3 is 15 amino acids long. The V end was cut by 3 bases, the J end by 3 bases, with 9 bases between. The CDR3 DNA is TGTGCCAGCAGTTTGCCGACACGTGGGGCCAACGTCCTGACTTTC. Translation gives CASSLPTRGANVLTF.